This TCR beta chain was sequenced for a study of human T cells and chemical hapten exposure. Study-wide background: The variation in per-sample TCR yields arose mainly from small differences in pooled library volumes.

In its sample, this clonotype was seen a few times. This sample's time point: patch test 2, 6 weeks after DPC sensitization. The treatment denotes: therapeutic diphenylcyclopropenone sensitization with weekly scalp DPC. In the original analysis: Counting gave a median of roughly 100,000 TCRs per sample, with values ranging from about 23,224 to 750,000. One entry per CDR3 protein results from TCRdb running MiXCR on the RACE reads. The V and J calls and clone size come from TCRdb's table, not from the authors' own analysis. The data hold approximately 90,000 distinct CDR3 sequences, with around 10% observed a single time. This CDR3 spans 12 amino acids. With 7 bases removed from V and 1 base from J, the gap between germline ends came to 5 bases.

This rearrangement joins TRBV12-3 or TRBV12-4 to TRBJ1-3; no reliable D call. Sequenced here: whole blood, sampled in connection with sensitization to the hapten diphenylcyclopropenone (DPC). This TCR was sampled from a man in his forties or fifties with alopecia areata. Some clones in this sample may be carry-over from other donors' samples. The CDR3 is CASTPSGNTIYF. The CDR3 DNA sequence: TGTGCCAGCACCCCTTCTGGAAACACCATATATTTT.